This TCR beta chain was recovered during a study of blood T cell repertoires in COVID-19 (dated by TCRdb to the early 2020s). Notes on the research overall: Collaborator samples came from the United States, Italy and Spain and covered acute and convalescent phases of COVID-19. The prospective study material was composed of cDNA or gDNA derived from T cells, B-cell-depleted T cells, or PBMCs. Subjects who had been exposed to COVID-19, were actively infected with it, or had recovered from it provided the deeply sampled blood TCRbeta repertoires that made up the dataset. The repertoires were released in a freely available public database intended as a resource for research on the immune response to SARS-CoV-2. The samples were drawn from the first 160 participants of the ongoing ImmuneRACE study and from 950 to 1,500 subjects provided by 6 global collaborators. Sample metadata almost always included a de-identified subject ID, COVID-19 status, age in years and sex. Where HLA class I and class II types were available, the types were taken from metadata supplied by the sample provider, not from assay-based typing. The paper as a whole reports these results and caveats: The amount of clinical and demographic metadata varied by source and participant and was provided uncurated.

The immunoSEQ Assay, a bias-controlled multiplex PCR, was used to amplify TCRbeta CDR3 regions from genomic DNA. Per the original workflow: The number of nucleated cells in each sample was estimated by amplification of reference gene primers within the assay. Sequence reads were collapsed and filtered to measure the absolute abundance of every unique TCRbeta CDR3 rearrangement. For each sample, productive Simpson clonality was calculated as the square root of Simpson's diversity index across productive rearrangements. Held by TCRdb, this immuneACCESS table contains in-frame sequences only and omits some clones. Under half of the omission traces to an unresolved V gene where checked; the cause of the rest is unknown. V and J calls plus clone size are reproduced from that table; the DNA served to infer D and trimming. This sample comprises roughly 150,000 clones, 88% of them detected only once. Around 26% of the sample goes to the ten largest clones.

Each collaborating institution followed its own protocols to collect whole blood in K2EDTA tubes. For TCRbeta analysis, collaborators shipped samples as frozen whole blood, isolated PBMCs, or DNA extracted from either of those sample types. Worth noting for this clone: Its antigen is unknown. No much larger clonotype is one base removed from it; base qualities were not supplied.

The CDR3 runs 15 residues from the cysteine to the phenylalanine. CDR3 DNA only is kept here, 45 bases in frame from base 1. For CDR1 and CDR2, the germline V gene lists MNHEY and SVGAGI. At the junction V is shortened by 6 bases and J by 2 bases; bases outside the gene matches: 9. Here the chain combines TRBV6-5 and TRBJ2-7; 8 middle bases align to TRBD2. The receptor was derived from a human donor in a cohort sampled during active COVID-19. The material sequenced was peripheral blood. The encoded CDR3 is CASSHRAGGTYEQYF. The DNA is as follows: TGTGCCAGCAGCCACCGGGCGGGGGGAACCTACGAGCAGTACTTC.